The clone carrying this T cell receptor beta chain has a count of ten or more. The antigen remains unidentified. This sample is drawn from a study of blood T cells in healthy people across ages. The sample providers were healthy Caucasian people from Russia, aged roughly 6 to 100. Overall study findings and caveats: The long-lived group displayed more naive CD4+ cells, plus higher diversity, than the aged donors did.

Primers used in a second PCR of roughly 7 to 11 cycles were a sample-barcoded 5' primer and a J-beta primer mix. Sequencing recovered at least 3 million CDR3-containing paired-end reads from each sample. Each CDR3 protein gets one entry after TCRdb re-called the 5' RACE reads with MiXCR. The sample holds about 640,000 distinct CDR3 sequences; 45% to 65% are singletons and the top ten take over 35%. V dropped 5 bases and J dropped 4; count of bases not matched to a gene: 13. In germline, CDR1 is PRHDT, CDR2 FYEKMQ (reference sequence). CDR3 length equals 17 residues. The chain recombines TRBV13 with TRBJ1-2; TRBD1 matches at 10 bases. The origin of this receptor is a man aged 60 to 69 in good health. What was sequenced was blood. CDR3 amino acids: CASSTPGGTGDLYGYTF. The DNA of the CDR3 is TGTGCCAGCAGCACACCTGGTGGGACAGGGGACCTCTATGGCTACACCTTC.